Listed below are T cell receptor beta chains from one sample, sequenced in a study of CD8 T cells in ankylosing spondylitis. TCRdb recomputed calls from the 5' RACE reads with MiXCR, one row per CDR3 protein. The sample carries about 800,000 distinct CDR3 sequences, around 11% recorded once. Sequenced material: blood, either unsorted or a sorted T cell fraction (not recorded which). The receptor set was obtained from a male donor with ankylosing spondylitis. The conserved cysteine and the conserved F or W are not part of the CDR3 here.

ASSLYPGVAYEQY,TRBJ2-7,TRBV7-6
ASSLYPSYNEKLF,TRBJ1-4,TRBV28
ASSSLPSSTDTQY,TRBJ2-3,TRBV12-3/TRBV12-4
ASSFSGFYNEQF,TRBJ2-1,TRBV5-5
AISDRDDQPQH,TRBJ1-5,TRBV10-3
ASSFFAGGPGEQF,TRBJ2-1,TRBV12-3/TRBV12-4
SATNMGEKLF,TRBJ1-4,TRBV20-1
ASSASGQSFSTDTQY,TRBJ2-3,TRBV11-2
ASRSTWASYEQY,TRBJ2-7,TRBV7-8
ASNPGRGSLHTQY,TRBJ2-3,TRBV28
SARGTPYGEQY,TRBJ2-7,TRBV20-1
ASSSDALETQY,TRBJ2-5,TRBV5-1
ASSLLAPADYGYT,TRBJ1-2,TRBV11-2
SVGTATSGEQY,TRBJ2-7,TRBV29-1
SALSVINTGELF,TRBJ2-2,TRBV20-1
ASSLALEGPREQF,TRBJ2-1,TRBV7-9
SARDRRAGDTGELF,TRBJ2-2,TRBV20-1
ASTLRRTAF,TRBJ1-1,TRBV7-3
ASSQELYPGTEAF,TRBJ1-1,TRBV4-3
ASRVQGSYGYT,TRBJ1-2,TRBV27
ASSQQYQGADTDTQY,TRBJ2-3,TRBV4-3
ASSGFQGYEQY,TRBJ2-7,TRBV11-2
AVIWTEAF,TRBJ1-1,TRBV28
SVVAGSLYNEQF,TRBJ2-1,TRBV29-1
SADSSGRYSYNEQF,TRBJ2-1,TRBV20-1
ASSLPFKNIQY,TRBJ2-4,TRBV7-2
SSHEGVTGELF,TRBJ2-2,TRBV29-1
ASSQVLGLPSGNTIY,TRBJ1-3,TRBV7-9
ASSLETAGELF,TRBJ2-2,TRBV12-3/TRBV12-4